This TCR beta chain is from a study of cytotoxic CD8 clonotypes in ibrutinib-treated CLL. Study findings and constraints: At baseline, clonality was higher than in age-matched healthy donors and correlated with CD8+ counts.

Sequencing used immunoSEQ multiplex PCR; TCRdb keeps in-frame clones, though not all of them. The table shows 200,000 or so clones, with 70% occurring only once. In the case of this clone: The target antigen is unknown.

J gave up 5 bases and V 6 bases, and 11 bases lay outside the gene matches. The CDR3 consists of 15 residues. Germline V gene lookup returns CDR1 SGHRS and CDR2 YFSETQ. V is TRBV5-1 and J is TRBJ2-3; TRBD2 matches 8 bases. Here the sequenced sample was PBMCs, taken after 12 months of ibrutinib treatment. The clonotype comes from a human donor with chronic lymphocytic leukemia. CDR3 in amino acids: CASKDPGGLVDTQYF. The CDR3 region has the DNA TGCGCCAGCAAAGATCCGGGAGGGCTCGTAGATACGCAGTATTTT.